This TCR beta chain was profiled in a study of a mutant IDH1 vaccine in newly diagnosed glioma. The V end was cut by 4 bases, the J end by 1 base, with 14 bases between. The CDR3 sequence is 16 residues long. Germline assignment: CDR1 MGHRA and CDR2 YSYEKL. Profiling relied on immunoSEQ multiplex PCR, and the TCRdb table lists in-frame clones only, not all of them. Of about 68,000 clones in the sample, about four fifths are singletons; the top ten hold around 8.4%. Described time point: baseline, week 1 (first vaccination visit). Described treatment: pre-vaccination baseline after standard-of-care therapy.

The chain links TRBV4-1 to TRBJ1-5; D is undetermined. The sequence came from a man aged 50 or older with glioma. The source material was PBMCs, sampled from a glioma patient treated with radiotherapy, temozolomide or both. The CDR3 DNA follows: TGCGCCAGCAGCCCAGAGGTTGCGGCGAGCAATCAGCCCCAGCATTTT. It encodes CASSPEVAASNQPQHF.